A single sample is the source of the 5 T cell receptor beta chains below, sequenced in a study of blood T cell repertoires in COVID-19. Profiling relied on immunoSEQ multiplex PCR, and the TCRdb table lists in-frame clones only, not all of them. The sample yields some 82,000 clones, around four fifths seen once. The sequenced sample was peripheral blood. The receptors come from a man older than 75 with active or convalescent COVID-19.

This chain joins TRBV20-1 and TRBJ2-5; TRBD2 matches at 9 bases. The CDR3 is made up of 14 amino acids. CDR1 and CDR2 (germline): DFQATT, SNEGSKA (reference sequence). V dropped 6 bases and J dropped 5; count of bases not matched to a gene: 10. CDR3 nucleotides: TGCAGTGCAAGTCTCCTAGCGGGATTTGAGACCCAGTACTTC. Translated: CSASLLAGFETQYF.

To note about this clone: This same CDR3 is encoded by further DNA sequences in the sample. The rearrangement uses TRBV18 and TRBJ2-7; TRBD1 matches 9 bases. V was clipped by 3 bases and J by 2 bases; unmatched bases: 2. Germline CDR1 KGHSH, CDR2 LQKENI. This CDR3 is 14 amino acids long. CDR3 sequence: CASSPGQGPYEQYF. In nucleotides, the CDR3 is TGTGCCAGCTCACCGGGACAGGGACCCTACGAGCAGTACTTC.

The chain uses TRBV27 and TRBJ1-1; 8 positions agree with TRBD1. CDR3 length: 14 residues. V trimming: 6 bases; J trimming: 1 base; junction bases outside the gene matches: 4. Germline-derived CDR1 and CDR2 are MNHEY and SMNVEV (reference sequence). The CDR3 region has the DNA TGTGCCAGCAGCCCCGGGACAGGGAACACTGAAGCTTTCTTT. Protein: CASSPGTGNTEAFF.

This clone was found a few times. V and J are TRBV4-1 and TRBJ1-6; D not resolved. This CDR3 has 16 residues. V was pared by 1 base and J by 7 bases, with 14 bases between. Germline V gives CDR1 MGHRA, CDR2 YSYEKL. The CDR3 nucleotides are TGCGCCAGCAGCCAAGTCGGGAACAGCGGAAATTCACCCCTCCACTTT. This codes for CASSQVGNSGNSPLHF.

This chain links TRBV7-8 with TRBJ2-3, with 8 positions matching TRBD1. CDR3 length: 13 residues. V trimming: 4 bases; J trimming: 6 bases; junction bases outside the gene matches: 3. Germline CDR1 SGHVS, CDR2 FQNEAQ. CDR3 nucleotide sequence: TGTGCCAGCAGCTATAACAGGGGGGATACGCAGTATTTT. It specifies CASSYNRGDTQYF.